One T cell receptor (beta chain) is described in this entry. What it binds is unknown. The germline V and J ends were trimmed by 6 bases and 5 bases, with 14 bases remaining between them. The CDR3 contains 14 residues. CDR1 and CDR2 (germline): SNHLY, FYNNEI. The data were taken from a study of cytomegalovirus exposure and HLA in healthy donors. Overall study results and limits: In a later analysis, TCR beta V- and J-gene trimming was associated with a missense DCLRE1C variant. HLA alleles showed associations with 16,951 TCR beta sequences in a later analysis, at a 0.05 false discovery rate. Further analysis was carried out later, and it showed several of the most significant clusters appearing linked to common viral pathogens. A later analysis showed TCR association rates differing by HLA locus, peaking at DRB1 and lowest at HLA-C.

The PCR ran on 60 Vbeta and 13 Jbeta primers. TCRdb's table, derived via immunoSEQ multiplex PCR, lists solely in-frame clones and lacks some. Found here are approximately 170,000 clones, roughly 84% of them singletons; the top ten hold more than 1%. The sequenced sample was PBMCs. The gene calls are TRBV2 and TRBJ1-5; D is unresolved. This receptor was identified in a boy aged 2 to 9 in good health and CMV-seronegative. The CDR3 region is CASSQREEDQPQHF. In DNA, the CDR3 is TGTGCCAGCAGCCAGCGGGAGGAGGATCAGCCCCAGCATTTT.